The following is a T cell receptor (beta chain) sequence with its context. This record belongs to a study of blood T cell repertoires in COVID-19. Study as a whole: The United States, Italy and Spain provided the acute and convalescent COVID-19 samples. From T cells, B-cell-depleted T cells, or PBMCs came the material, which was cDNA or gDNA.

In the original workflow: How many nucleated cells were present was estimated from reference gene primer amplification. The protocol was immunoSEQ multiplex PCR, while the TCRdb copy is restricted to in-frame clones and leaves out a portion. The V and J calls and clone size are taken from that table; D and trimming were inferred from the DNA. The sample consists of around 280,000 clones, around four fifths of them appearing once. V was clipped by 9 bases and J by 0 bases; unmatched bases: 8. CDR1 and CDR2 (germline): MDHEN, SYDVKM. The CDR3 runs 14 residues. The source material was peripheral blood. This TCR was sampled from a woman aged 50 to 60 with active or convalescent COVID-19. V usage is TRBV28 and J usage is TRBJ2-7, with 7 bases fitting TRBD2. CDR3 coding DNA: TGTGCCAGTTACGCGGGGGTGGGCTCCTACGAGCAGTACTTC. Translation gives CASYAGVGSYEQYF.